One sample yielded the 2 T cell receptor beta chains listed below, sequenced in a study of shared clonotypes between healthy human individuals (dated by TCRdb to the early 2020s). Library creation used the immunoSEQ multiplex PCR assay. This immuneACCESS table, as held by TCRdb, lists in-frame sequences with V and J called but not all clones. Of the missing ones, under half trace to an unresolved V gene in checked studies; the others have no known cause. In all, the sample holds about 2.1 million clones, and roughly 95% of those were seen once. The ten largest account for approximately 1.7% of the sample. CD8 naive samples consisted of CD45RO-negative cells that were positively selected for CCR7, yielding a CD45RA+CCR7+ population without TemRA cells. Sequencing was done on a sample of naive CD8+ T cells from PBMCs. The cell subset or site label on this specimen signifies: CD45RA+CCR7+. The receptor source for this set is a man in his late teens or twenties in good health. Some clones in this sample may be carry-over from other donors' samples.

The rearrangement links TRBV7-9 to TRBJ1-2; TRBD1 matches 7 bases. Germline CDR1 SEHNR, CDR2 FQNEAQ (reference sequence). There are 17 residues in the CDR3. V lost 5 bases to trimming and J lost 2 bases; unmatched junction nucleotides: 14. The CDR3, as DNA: TGTGCCAGCAGCCATTTTTCGAAGGGGGCCGGAAACTATGGCTACACCTTC. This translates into CASSHFSKGAGNYGYTF.

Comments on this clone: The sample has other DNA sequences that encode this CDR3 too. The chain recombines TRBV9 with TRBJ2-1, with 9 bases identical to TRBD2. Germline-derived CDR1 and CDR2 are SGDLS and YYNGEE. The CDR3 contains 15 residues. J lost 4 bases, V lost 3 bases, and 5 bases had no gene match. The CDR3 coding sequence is TGTGCCAGCAGCGCCCGACTAGCGGATTACAATGAGCAGTTCTTC. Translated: CASSARLADYNEQFF.